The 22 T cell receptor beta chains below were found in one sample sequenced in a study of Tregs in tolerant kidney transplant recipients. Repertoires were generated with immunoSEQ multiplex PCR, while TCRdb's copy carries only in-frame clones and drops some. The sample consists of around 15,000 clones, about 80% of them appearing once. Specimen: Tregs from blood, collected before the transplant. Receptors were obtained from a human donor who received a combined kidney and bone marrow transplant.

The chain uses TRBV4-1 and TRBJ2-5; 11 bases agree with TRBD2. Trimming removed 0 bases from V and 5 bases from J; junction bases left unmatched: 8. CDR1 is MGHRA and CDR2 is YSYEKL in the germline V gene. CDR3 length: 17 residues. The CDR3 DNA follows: TGCGCCAGCAGCCAAGATCTTAGCGGGGGGGCGAGGGAGACCCAGTACTTC. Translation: CASSQDLSGGARETQYF.

This CDR3 reads CASISRGAGREQYF. The CDR3 bases are TGTGCCAGCATTTCTCGGGGGGCCGGGCGCGAGCAGTACTTC. This chain connects TRBV28 to TRBJ2-7, with D maybe TRBD2 (7 bases). V was clipped by 7 bases and J by 6 bases, with 19 bases between them. CDR3 length: 14 amino acids. Germline V gene lookup returns CDR1 MDHEN and CDR2 SYDVKM.

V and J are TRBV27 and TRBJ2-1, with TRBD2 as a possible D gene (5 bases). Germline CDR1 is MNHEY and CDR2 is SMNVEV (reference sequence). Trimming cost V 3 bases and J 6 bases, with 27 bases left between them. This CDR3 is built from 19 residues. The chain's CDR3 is CASSFGLLSGRSAINEQFF. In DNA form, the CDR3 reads TGTGCCAGCAGTTTTGGGTTGTTATCGGGGAGATCGGCGATCAATGAGCAGTTCTTC.

The CDR3 DNA reads as TGTGCCAGCAGCTTTATTCCGGGACAGGGGGCCTATGGCTACACCTTC. It is translated as CASSFIPGQGAYGYTF. J is TRBJ1-2 and V is TRBV5-4; TRBD1 matches at 12 bases. Unmatched junction bases numbered 6, after V lost 2 bases and J lost 4 bases. The CDR3 is 16 amino acids. Germline CDR1 and CDR2: SGHNT and YYREEE (reference sequence). Drawing the rest from reference TRBV5-4 and TRBJ1-2, the complete variable domain is ETGVTQSPTHLIKTRGQQVTLRCSSQSGHNTVSWYQQALGQGPQFIFQYYREEENGRGNFPPRFSGLQFPNYSSELNVNALELDDSALYLCASSFIPGQGAYGYTFGSGTRLTVV.

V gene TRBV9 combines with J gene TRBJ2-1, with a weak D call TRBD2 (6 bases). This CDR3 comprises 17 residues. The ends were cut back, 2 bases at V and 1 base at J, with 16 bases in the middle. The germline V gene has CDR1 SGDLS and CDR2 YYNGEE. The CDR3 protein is CASSVTTLGGSYNEQFF. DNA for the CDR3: TGTGCCAGCAGCGTGACCACTCTCGGGGGTTCCTACAATGAGCAGTTCTTC.

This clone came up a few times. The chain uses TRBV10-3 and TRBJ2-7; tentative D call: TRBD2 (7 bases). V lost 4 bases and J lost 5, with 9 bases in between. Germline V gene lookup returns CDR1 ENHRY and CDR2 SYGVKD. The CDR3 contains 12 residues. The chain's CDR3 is CAISVGGDEQYF. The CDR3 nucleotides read TGTGCCATCAGTGTAGGGGGGGACGAGCAGTACTTC.

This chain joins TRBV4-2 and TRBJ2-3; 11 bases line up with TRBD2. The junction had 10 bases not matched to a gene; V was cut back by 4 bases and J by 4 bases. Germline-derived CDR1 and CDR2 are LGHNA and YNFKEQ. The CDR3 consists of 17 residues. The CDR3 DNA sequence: TGTGCCAGCAGCCTCGTCGTTAGCGGGGGGGCTTCAGATACGCAGTATTTT. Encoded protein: CASSLVVSGGASDTQYF.

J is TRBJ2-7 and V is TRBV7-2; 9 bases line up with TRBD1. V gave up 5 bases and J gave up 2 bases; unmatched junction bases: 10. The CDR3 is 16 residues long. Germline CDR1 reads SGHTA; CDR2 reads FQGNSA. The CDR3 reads CASSPAGTGTPYEQYF. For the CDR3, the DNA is TGTGCCAGCAGCCCAGCGGGGACAGGGACCCCCTACGAGCAGTACTTC. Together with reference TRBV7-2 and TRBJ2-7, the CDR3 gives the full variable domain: GAGVSQSPSNKVTEKGKDVELRCDPISGHTALYWYRQSLGQGLEFLIYFQGNSAPDKSGLPSDRFSAERTGGSVSTLTIQRTQQEDSAVYLCASSPAGTGTPYEQYFGPGTRLTVT.

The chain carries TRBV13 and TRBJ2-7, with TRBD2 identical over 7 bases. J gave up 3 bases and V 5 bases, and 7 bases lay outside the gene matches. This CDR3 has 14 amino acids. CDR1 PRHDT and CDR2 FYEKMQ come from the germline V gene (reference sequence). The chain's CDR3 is CASSPREGLYEQYF. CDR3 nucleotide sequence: TGTGCCAGCAGCCCTAGGGAGGGCCTCTACGAGCAGTACTTC.

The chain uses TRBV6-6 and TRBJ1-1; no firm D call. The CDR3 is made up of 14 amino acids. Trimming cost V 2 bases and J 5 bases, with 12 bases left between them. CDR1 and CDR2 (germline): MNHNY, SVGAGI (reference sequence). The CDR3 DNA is TGTGCCAGCAGTTACGCGGTCGTGGTTACTGAAGCTTTCTTT. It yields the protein CASSYAVVVTEAFF.

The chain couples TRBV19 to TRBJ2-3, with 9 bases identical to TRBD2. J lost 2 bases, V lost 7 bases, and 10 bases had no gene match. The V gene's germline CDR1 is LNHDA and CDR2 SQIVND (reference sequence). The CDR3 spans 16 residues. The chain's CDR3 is CASKDRGRVITDTQYF. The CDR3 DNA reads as TGTGCCAGTAAAGATCGCGGGAGGGTGATCACAGATACGCAGTATTTT.

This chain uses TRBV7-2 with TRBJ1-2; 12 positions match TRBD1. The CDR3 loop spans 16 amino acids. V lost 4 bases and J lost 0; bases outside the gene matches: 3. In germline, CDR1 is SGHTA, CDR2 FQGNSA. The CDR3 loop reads CASSSGQGAANYGYTF. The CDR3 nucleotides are TGTGCCAGCAGCTCGGGACAGGGGGCCGCTAACTATGGCTACACCTTC.

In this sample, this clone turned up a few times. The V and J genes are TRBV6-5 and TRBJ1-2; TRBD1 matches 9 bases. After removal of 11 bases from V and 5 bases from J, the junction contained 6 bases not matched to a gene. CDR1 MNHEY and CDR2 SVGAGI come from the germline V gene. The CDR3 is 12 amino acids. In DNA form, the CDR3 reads TGTGCCGCCCACAGGGGGCGTTATGGCTACACCTTC. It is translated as CAAHRGRYGYTF.

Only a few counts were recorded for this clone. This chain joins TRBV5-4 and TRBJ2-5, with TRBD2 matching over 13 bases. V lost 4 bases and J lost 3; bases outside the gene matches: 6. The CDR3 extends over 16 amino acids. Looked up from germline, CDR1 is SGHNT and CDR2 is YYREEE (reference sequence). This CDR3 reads CASSRPGTSGKETQYF. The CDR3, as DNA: TGTGCCAGCAGCAGACCCGGGACTAGCGGGAAAGAGACCCAGTACTTC.

The CDR3 is CARTWGGAPNTEAFF. DNA of the CDR3: TGTGCCCGGACTTGGGGGGGGGCCCCGAACACTGAAGCTTTCTTT. The chain recombines TRBV30 with TRBJ1-1, with D possibly being TRBD1 (6 bases). The CDR3 totals 15 residues. The germline V gene has CDR1 GTSNPN and CDR2 SVGIG (reference sequence). The V end was cut by 8 bases, the J end by 1 base, with 20 bases between.

CDR3 coding DNA: TGTGCCAGCAGCTTATCTTTCAGTAGCGGGATCGAGCAGTACTTC. Amino acids: CASSLSFSSGIEQYF. V usage is TRBV7-2 and J usage is TRBJ2-7; TRBD2 aligns across 8 bases. From germline, CDR1 is SGHTA and CDR2 FQGNSA. Trimming took 2 bases from V and 6 from J; bases not matched to a gene: 9. This CDR3 is 15 amino acids long.

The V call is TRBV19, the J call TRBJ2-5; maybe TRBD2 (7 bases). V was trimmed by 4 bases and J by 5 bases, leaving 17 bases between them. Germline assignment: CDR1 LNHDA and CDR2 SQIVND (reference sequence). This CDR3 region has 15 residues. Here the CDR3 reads CASSKGGRIRETQYF. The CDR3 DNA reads TGTGCCAGTAGTAAGGGGGGGCGAATTCGGGAGACCCAGTACTTC. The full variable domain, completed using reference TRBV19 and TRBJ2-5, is DGGITQSPKYLFRKEGQNVTLSCEQNLNHDAMYWYRQDPGQGLRLIYYSQIVNDFQKGDIAEGYSVSREKKESFPLTVTSAQKNPTAFYLCASSKGGRIRETQYFGPGTRLLVL.

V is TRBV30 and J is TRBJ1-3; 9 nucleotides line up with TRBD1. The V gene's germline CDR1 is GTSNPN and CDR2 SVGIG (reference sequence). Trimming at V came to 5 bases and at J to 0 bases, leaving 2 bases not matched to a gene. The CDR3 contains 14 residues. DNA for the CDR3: TGTGCCTGGGGGACAGGGAGCTCTGGAAACACCATATATTTT. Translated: CAWGTGSSGNTIYF.

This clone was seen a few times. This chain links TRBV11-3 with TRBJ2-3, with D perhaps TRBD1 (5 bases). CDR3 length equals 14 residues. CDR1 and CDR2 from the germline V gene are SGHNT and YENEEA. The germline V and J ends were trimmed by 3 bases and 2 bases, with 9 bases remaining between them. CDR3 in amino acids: CASSLDTSTDTQYF. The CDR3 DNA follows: TGTGCCAGCAGCTTGGACACTTCCACAGATACGCAGTATTTT.

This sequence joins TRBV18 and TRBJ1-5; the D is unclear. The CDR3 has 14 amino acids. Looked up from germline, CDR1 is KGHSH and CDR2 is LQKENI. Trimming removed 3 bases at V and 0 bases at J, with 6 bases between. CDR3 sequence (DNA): TGTGCCAGCTCACCCGGTCCTAGCAATCAGCCCCAGCATTTT. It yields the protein CASSPGPSNQPQHF.

The CDR3 DNA follows: TGTGCCAGCAGGAGTCCGGGACTAGCGGGGCCGAGCTCCTACAATGAGCAGTTCTTC. Translating gives CASRSPGLAGPSSYNEQFF. This chain links TRBV2 with TRBJ2-1, with 13 bases identical to TRBD2. V was clipped by 6 bases and J by 0 bases; unmatched bases: 11. There are 19 residues in the CDR3. Germline-derived CDR1 and CDR2 are SNHLY and FYNNEI.

In DNA, the CDR3 is TGTGCCAGCAGGAGGGACAGAGGAGAGACCCAGTACTTC. Residues: CASRRDRGETQYF. This rearrangement joins TRBV7-2 to TRBJ2-5, with TRBD1 matching 7 bases. Trimming removed 6 bases from V and 4 bases from J; junction bases left unmatched: 5. Per the germline V gene, CDR1 is SGHTA and CDR2 is FQGNSA. The CDR3 consists of 13 residues. Using reference TRBV7-2 and TRBJ2-5 for the parts outside the CDR3, the full variable domain is GAGVSQSPSNKVTEKGKDVELRCDPISGHTALYWYRQSLGQGLEFLIYFQGNSAPDKSGLPSDRFSAERTGGSVSTLTIQRTQQEDSAVYLCASRRDRGETQYFGPGTRLLVL.